This T cell receptor beta chain is from a study of blood T cell repertoires in COVID-19. Germline values: CDR1 WSHSY, CDR2 SAAADI. V was clipped by 0 bases and J by 8 bases; unmatched bases: 4. The CDR3 sequence is 15 residues long. The table came from immunoSEQ multiplex PCR; TCRdb's copy has only in-frame clones and leaves some out. Among some 180,000 clones, around four fifths were seen once, and the ten largest hold about 7%. This TCR was recovered from a woman in her forties with COVID-19, enrolled during active disease. Sequencing input: peripheral blood. The rearrangement uses TRBV10-2 and TRBJ1-4, with 9 nucleotides matching TRBD1. The CDR3 is CASSESSGTGEKLFF. The DNA for the CDR3 is TGCGCCAGCAGTGAGTCCTCCGGGACAGGGGAAAAACTGTTTTTT.